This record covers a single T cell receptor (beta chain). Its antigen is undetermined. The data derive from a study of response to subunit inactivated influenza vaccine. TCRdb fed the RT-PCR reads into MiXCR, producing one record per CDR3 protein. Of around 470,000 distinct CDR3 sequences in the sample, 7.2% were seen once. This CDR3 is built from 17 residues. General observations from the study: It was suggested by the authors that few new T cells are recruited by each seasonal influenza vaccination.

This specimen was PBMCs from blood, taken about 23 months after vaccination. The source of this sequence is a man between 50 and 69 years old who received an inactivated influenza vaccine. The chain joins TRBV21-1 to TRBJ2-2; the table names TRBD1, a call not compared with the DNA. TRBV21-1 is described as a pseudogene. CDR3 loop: CASRGTGDFGNTGELFF. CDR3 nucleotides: TGTGCCAGCAGAGGGACAGGTGATTTTGGGAACACCGGGGAGCTGTTTTTT.